The 13 T cell receptor beta chains below come from one sample, sequenced in a study of blood T cell repertoires in COVID-19. The method was immunoSEQ multiplex PCR; TCRdb's version includes in-frame clones alone and lacks a portion of them. The table lists about 100,000 clones, just over 90% of them singletons. The sequenced sample was peripheral blood. Receptors originate from a man aged 50 or older with active COVID-19.

The CDR3 bases are TGTGCCAGTAGACGGGACAGCTCTTACAGTGCCTATGGCTACACCTTC. This encodes CASRRDSSYSAYGYTF. V gene TRBV2 combines with J gene TRBJ1-2; 7 bases fit TRBD1. The length of the CDR3 is 16 residues. J lost 4 bases, V lost 9 bases, and 17 bases had no gene match. Germline V gene sequence: CDR1 SNHLY, CDR2 FYNNEI. The complete variable domain, with remaining parts taken from reference TRBV2 and TRBJ1-2, reads EPEVTQTPSHQVTQMGQEVILRCVPISNHLYFYWYRQILGQKVEFLVSFYNNEISEKSEIFDDQFSVERPDGSNFTLKIRSTKLEDSAMYFCASRRDSSYSAYGYTFGSGTRLTVV.

The V call is TRBV15, the J call TRBJ1-2; D is ambiguous. This CDR3 is built from 13 residues. Germline CDR1 reads LNHNV; CDR2 reads YYDKDF (reference sequence). V lost 6 bases, J lost 6 bases, and 14 bases lay in between. The CDR3 DNA follows: TGTGCCACCAGTCTGCCCAGTTTGAATGGCTACACCTTC. This sequence encodes CATSLPSLNGYTF.

J is TRBJ2-3 and V is TRBV18; TRBD2 aligns across 7 bases. The CDR3 is 18 residues long. Trimming removed 3 bases from V and 0 bases from J; junction bases left unmatched: 12. Germline CDR1 and CDR2: KGHSH and LQKENI. DNA for the CDR3: TGTGCCAGCTCACCTGGGAGGGTGGGCTGGACTAGCACAGATACGCAGTATTTT. Encoded protein: CASSPGRVGWTSTDTQYF. Full variable domain (missing parts from reference TRBV18 and TRBJ2-3): NAGVMQNPRHLVRRRGQEARLRCSPMKGHSHVYWYRQLPEEGLKFMVYLQKENIIDESGMPKERFSAEFPKEGPSILRIQQVVRGDSAAYFCASSPGRVGWTSTDTQYFGPGTRLTVL.

The chain carries TRBV11-2 and TRBJ2-1; possibly TRBD2 for D (6 bases). The CDR3 has 16 amino acids. CDR1 and CDR2 (germline): SGHAT, FQNNGV. With 4 bases removed from V and 0 bases from J, the gap between germline ends came to 13 bases. CDR3 sequence reads: CASSSSSASSYNEQFF. CDR3 in DNA: TGTGCCAGCAGCTCGTCTAGCGCCAGCTCCTACAATGAGCAGTTCTTC.

This clone was observed a single time. V usage is TRBV28 and J usage is TRBJ2-7; D possibly corresponds to TRBD2 (5 bases). The V end lost 7 bases, the J end lost 4 bases, and 11 bases lay between the germline ends. CDR3 size: 12 residues. Germline values: CDR1 MDHEN, CDR2 SYDVKM. The CDR3 nucleotides are TGTGCCAGCAATACCCGGGGTTACGAGCAGTACTTC. As protein: CASNTRGYEQYF.

The chain recombines TRBV9 with TRBJ1-2; no clear D gene. The CDR3 sequence is 16 residues long. The germline CDR1 and CDR2 sequences are SGDLS and YYNGEE. The V gene lost 0 bases and the J gene lost 8 bases, with 20 bases spanning the gap. CDR3 DNA sequence: TGTGCCAGCAGCGTAGGAGCAGGCTCGCCTCTGCAGGGCTACACCTTC. Encoded protein: CASSVGAGSPLQGYTF. The variable domain in full, with the rest retrieved from reference TRBV9 and TRBJ1-2, is DSGVTQTPKHLITATGQRVTLRCSPRSGDLSVYWYQQSLDQGLQFLIQYYNGEERAKGNILERFSAQQFPDLHSELNLSSLELGDSALYFCASSVGAGSPLQGYTFGSGTRLTVV.

This chain links TRBV7-6 with TRBJ2-3; TRBD2 aligns across 8 bases. Looked up from germline, CDR1 is SGHVS and CDR2 is FNYEAQ. The CDR3 runs 15 residues. Trimming at V came to 5 bases and at J to 2 bases, leaving 6 bases not matched to a gene. CDR3 sequence (DNA): TGTGCCAGCAGCAAAACTAGCGGAATCACAGATACGCAGTATTTT. It is translated as CASSKTSGITDTQYF.

The chain joins TRBV7-9 to TRBJ2-3, with D possibly being TRBD1 (6 bases). CDR1 SEHNR and CDR2 FQNEAQ come from the germline V gene (reference sequence). V was pared by 5 bases and J by 2 bases, with 23 bases between. The CDR3 has 18 amino acids. DNA of the CDR3: TGTGCCAGCAGCGCATCTGGATACTCAGGGGTAATCACAGATACGCAGTATTTT. Its translation: CASSASGYSGVITDTQYF.

The chain recombines TRBV5-1 with TRBJ1-1; D possibly corresponds to TRBD1 (5 bases). In germline, CDR1 is SGHRS, CDR2 YFSETQ. V was trimmed by 0 bases and J by 1 base, leaving 13 bases between them. This CDR3 contains 16 residues. CDR3 coding DNA: TGCGCCAGCAGCTTGGATGGGGGAGGGTCGAACACTGAAGCTTTCTTT. It encodes CASSLDGGGSNTEAFF.

This chain connects TRBV7-3 to TRBJ2-2, with D possibly being TRBD2 (5 bases). Trimming cost V 0 bases and J 3 bases, with 8 bases left between them. This CDR3 is 15 amino acids long. Germline V gene lookup returns CDR1 SGHTA and CDR2 FQGTGA. CDR3 nucleotides: TGTGCCAGCAGCTTAACGTCCGGGGACACCGGGGAGCTGTTTTTT. Amino acid sequence: CASSLTSGDTGELFF.

V and J are TRBV7-9 and TRBJ2-3; D ambiguous. The V end lost 2 bases, the J end lost 6 bases, and 15 bases lay between the germline ends. CDR1 SEHNR and CDR2 FQNEAQ come from the germline V gene (reference sequence). CDR3 size: 15 residues. CDR3: CASSLNLVGHDTQYF. The CDR3 nucleotides are TGTGCCAGCAGCTTAAATTTGGTGGGCCACGATACGCAGTATTTT.

The CDR3 reads CASSFSNSPLHF. CDR3 nucleotides: TGTGCCAGCAGCTTCTCTAATTCACCCCTCCACTTT. The genes are TRBV11-3 and TRBJ1-6; the D is unclear. The CDR3 totals 12 residues. Germline-derived CDR1 and CDR2 are SGHNT and YENEEA. V was cut by 3 bases and J by 6 bases, with 3 bases left in between. The variable domain in full, completed from reference TRBV11-3 and TRBJ1-6, reads EAGVVQSPRYKIIEKKQPVAFWCNPISGHNTLYWYLQNLGQGPELLIRYENEEAVDDSQLPKDRFSAERLKGVDSTLKIQPAELGDSAVYLCASSFSNSPLHFGNGTRLTVT.

This sequence joins TRBV20-1 and TRBJ2-3, with TRBD2 identical over 7 bases. The CDR3 is made up of 15 amino acids. The trim removed 3 bases at V and 0 bases at J, leaving 6 bases unmatched. CDR1 DFQATT and CDR2 SNEGSKA come from the germline V gene (reference sequence). DNA of the CDR3: TGCAGTGCTAGTCGGCCTAGCGGAAGCACAGATACGCAGTATTTT. Amino acids: CSASRPSGSTDTQYF.